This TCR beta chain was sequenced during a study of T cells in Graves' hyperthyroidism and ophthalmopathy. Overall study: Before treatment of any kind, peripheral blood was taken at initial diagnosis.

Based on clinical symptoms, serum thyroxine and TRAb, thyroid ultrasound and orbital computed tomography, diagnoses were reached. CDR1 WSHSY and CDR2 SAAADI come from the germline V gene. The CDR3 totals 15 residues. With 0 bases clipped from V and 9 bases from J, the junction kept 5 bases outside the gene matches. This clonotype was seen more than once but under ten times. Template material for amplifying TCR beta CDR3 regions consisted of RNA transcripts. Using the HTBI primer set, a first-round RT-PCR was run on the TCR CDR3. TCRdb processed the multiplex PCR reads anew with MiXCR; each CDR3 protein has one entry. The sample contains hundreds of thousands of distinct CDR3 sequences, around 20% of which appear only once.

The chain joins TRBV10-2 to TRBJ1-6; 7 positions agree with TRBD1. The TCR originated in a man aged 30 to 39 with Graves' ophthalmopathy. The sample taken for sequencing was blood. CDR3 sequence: CASSESGTAVSPLHF. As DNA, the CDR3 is TGCGCCAGCAGTGAGTCGGGGACAGCGGTTTCACCCCTCCACTTT.